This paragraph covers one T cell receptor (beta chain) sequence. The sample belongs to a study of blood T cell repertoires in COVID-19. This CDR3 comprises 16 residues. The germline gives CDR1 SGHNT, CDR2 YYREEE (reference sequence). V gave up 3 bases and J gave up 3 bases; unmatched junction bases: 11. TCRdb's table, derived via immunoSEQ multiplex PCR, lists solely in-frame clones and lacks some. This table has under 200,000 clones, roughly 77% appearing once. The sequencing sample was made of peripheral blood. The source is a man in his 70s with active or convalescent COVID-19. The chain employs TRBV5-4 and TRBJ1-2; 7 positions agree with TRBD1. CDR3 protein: CASSSPSDREYYGYTF. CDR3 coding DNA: TGTGCCAGCAGCTCGCCCTCCGACAGGGAATACTATGGCTACACCTTC.